Given below is one TCR beta chain in context. The antigen is undetermined. The method was immunoSEQ multiplex PCR; TCRdb's version includes in-frame clones alone and lacks a portion of them. In the table there are some 170,000 clones, around 82% of which are singletons. Germline V lookup: CDR1 WNHNN, CDR2 SYGVQD (reference sequence). Trimming removed 4 bases from V and 6 bases from J; junction bases left unmatched: 15. There are 16 residues in the CDR3. This record belongs to a study of cytomegalovirus exposure and HLA in healthy donors. While the first cohort had hundreds of subjects, the donors belonged to the separate validation cohort of fewer than 150 subjects. Findings and caveats of the study: One later analysis, an examination of the approximately 130 validation repertoires, found that first-cohort TCR clusters tended to co-occur in them.

The rearrangement joins TRBV10-1 to TRBJ2-7, with 7 nucleotides matching TRBD2. The sequenced material came from PBMCs. This clonotype originated in a man younger than 45 in good health and CMV-seropositive. The CDR3 DNA sequence: TGCGCCAGCAGTGGCCGAGGGGCTAGCGGTGTTCTCGAGCAGTACTTC. Protein sequence: CASSGRGASGVLEQYF.